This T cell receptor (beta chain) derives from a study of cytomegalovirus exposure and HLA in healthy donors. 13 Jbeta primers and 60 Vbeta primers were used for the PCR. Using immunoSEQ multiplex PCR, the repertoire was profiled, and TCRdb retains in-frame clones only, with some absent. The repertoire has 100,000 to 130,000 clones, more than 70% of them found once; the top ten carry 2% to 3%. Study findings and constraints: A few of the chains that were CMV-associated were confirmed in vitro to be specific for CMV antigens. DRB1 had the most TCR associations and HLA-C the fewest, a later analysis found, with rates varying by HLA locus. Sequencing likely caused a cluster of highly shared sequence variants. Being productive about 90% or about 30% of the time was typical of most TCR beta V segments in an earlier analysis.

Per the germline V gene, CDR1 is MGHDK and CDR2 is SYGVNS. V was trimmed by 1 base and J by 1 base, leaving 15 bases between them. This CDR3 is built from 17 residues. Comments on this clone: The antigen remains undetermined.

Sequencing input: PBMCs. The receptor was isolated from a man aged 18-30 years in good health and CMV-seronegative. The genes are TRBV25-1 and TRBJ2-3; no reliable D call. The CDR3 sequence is CASSEFWPSDGTDTQYF. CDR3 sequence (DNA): TGTGCCAGCAGTGAATTTTGGCCGTCCGATGGCACAGATACGCAGTATTTT.